This T cell receptor (beta chain) is from a study of CD8+ T cells in alopecia areata. Study-wide results and caveats: Amid tofacitinib therapy, many expanded lesional clones stayed present in scalp and blood.

This clone has just one count. The antigen is unknown. As for treatment: oral pan-JAK inhibitor, 5-10 mg twice daily. Reverse transcribed after extraction, RNA yielded cDNA as the sequencing template. Clones were sequenced by immunoSEQ multiplex PCR, and TCRdb holds only the in-frame ones, with some missing. Among 150,000 or so clones, roughly 50% were seen once, and the ten largest hold more than 15%. The sample in question was CD8+ T cells sorted from blood, obtained at week 4, from a patient treated with tofacitinib. This clonotype was obtained from a human donor with alopecia areata.

DNA for the CDR3: TGTGCCAGCAGTTACTCCCGGACCGCCTACGAGCAGTACTTC. This translates into CASSYSRTAYEQYF. The V call is TRBV6-5, the J call TRBJ2-7; D is undetermined. The CDR3 spans 14 residues. In germline, CDR1 is MNHEY, CDR2 SVGAGI. V was cut by 0 bases and J by 2 bases, with 8 bases left in between.